The present entry profiles one T cell receptor beta chain with its context. This clonotype occurred a few times. Its antigen remains unidentified. Base qualities are missing; no much larger clone stands one base away. This sample was taken from a study of T cells in Graves' hyperthyroidism and ophthalmopathy (dated by TCRdb to between 2018 and 2021). A note on the overall study: Peripheral blood samples were taken at initial diagnosis, before any treatment was given. To identify TCR V-J signatures that set the groups apart, the researchers used a discovery cohort of 90 to 100 patients, made up of around 40 with Graves' ophthalmopathy and about 60 with stable Graves' hyperthyroidism. Whether ophthalmopathy could be predicted prospectively was tested in an independent validation cohort made up of roughly 19 hyperthyroidism patients plus 17 patients who later progressed to ophthalmopathy. For training and testing, the 100 or so patients in the discovery cohort were randomly divided in a 7:3 ratio. In six Graves' hyperthyroidism patients, the study also compared T-cell repertoires from thyroid tissue with T-cell repertoires from blood. After blood sampling, hyperthyroidism patients were treated with methimazole at a starting dose of 30 mg daily, and ophthalmopathy patients were treated with high-dose intravenous methylprednisolone. TCR Vbeta CDR3 sequencing of approximately 140 peripheral blood samples (over 40 ophthalmopathy, 75 to 85 hyperthyroidism and approximately 17 progressor patients) is reported in the paper. Overall study outcomes, separate from this receptor: In validation, the model predicted progression to ophthalmopathy with 55% to 71% sensitivity and about 72% specificity, a median of about 6.7 months before onset. No statistical method was used to set the sample size in advance, and investigators knew the group allocation. Most expanded thyroid clonotypes (frequency above 0.001) were also detected in blood, a finding suggesting that blood repertoires may reflect thyroid immune responses. In cross-validation, a model built on a 13 V-J signature told ophthalmopathy apart from stable hyperthyroidism with less than 90% sensitivity and 81% to 82% specificity, and in testing the same model reached 80%/75%.

The TCR beta CDR3 regions were amplified from the RNA transcripts. For the first round of RT-PCR on the TCR CDR3, the HTBI primer set was used together with the Qiagen OneStep RT-PCR kit. A second multiplex PCR round built the libraries, followed by size selection and purification. Paired-end sequencing of the libraries was performed with 100 bp reads on an Illumina HiSeq2000. The paper's data handling went like this. SOAPnuke was used to process the raw data, removing reads that contained adapters or uncalled bases, had a mean Phred below 15, or lacked an exact match to the constant primer or identifier. High-quality paired reads were merged with COPE v1.2.5, and unique nucleotide sequences were defined as clonotypes. MiTCR v1.1 was used to align the clonotypes against IMGT TRBV, TRBD and TRBJ reference segments. Only V-J combinations with frequency above 0.0001, covering about 99% of repertoires, were analysed. A TCS score was defined as the ratio between F50 (clonal expansion) and ExV (chaos), using BLOSUM62-based TCRdist between CDR3 peptides within each V-J. Welch's t-statistics and random forest reduced around 550 V-J features to under 15, which were used in a naive Bayes classifier (R e1071). TCRdb reprocessing: public reads trimmed at Q25 with fastp, clones called with MiXCR, in-frame beta chains kept. Records with the same CDR3 protein are collapsed into one entry carrying the most frequent genes and DNA. The V and J calls were determined by TCRdb, not by the authors. Here the sample has approximately 430,000 distinct CDR3 sequences; roughly 14% occur a single time. Of the sample, roughly 7.7% falls within the top ten clones.

Graves' hyperthyroidism was defined as stable when no progression to ophthalmopathy occurred over 18 months of follow-up. Hyperthyroidism patients were newly diagnosed, with disease duration under 2 months, and aged 18 to 65 years. Exclusion was applied to patients with uncontrolled infections, other autoimmune diseases, pregnancy or lactation. Diagnoses were established on the basis of clinical symptoms, serum thyroxine and TRAb, thyroid ultrasound, and orbital computed tomography. Ficoll-Paque density gradient centrifugation was used to isolate PBMCs from about 9 ml of fresh peripheral blood. Total RNA was extracted using Trizol reagent, and RNA quality was assessed on an Agilent 2100 Bioanalyzer. Measured from the cysteine to the phenylalanine, the CDR3 is 11 residues long. The only DNA kept is the CDR3, 33 bases in frame from the first base. CDR1 and CDR2 are read off the germline V gene as MNHNS and SASEGT. Between the V and J ends, shortened by 6 bases and 7 bases respectively, the junction contains 7 bases.

The sequencing input was blood. The sequence came from a woman aged 18-29 years with Graves' hyperthyroidism. The chain employs TRBV6-1 and TRBJ2-1; no confident D gene assignment can be made. The DNA sequence is as follows: TGTGCCAGCAGCACCTTAAATGAGCAGTTCTTC. Protein translation: CASSTLNEQFF.